This T cell receptor beta chain originates from a study of tumor-infiltrating lymphocytes in primary liver carcinoma. In the study overall: Each of the samples returned roughly 3.65 to 7.5 million productive TCRbeta reads (a yield similar across tissue types). General study findings and limits: Only around 7.5-25% of top clones occurred in all five tumor regions.

V shed 4 bases and J 2 bases; nucleotides not matched to a gene: 4. The CDR3 totals 14 residues. Germline V gives CDR1 SEHNR, CDR2 FQNEAQ (reference sequence). The sample holds many counts of this clonotype. Its antigen is undetermined. The researchers produced TCR beta cDNA from 400 to 650 ng total RNA with a constant-region primer. Three nested multiplex PCR rounds, a slightly modified ARM-PCR method, built the TCR beta libraries. With TRBV1-TRBV30 forward primers and a C-beta reverse primer, the first two PCR rounds were run for roughly 10 cycles each. Using its own MiXCR run on the multiplex PCR reads, TCRdb lists one record per CDR3 protein. The table includes 45,000 to 65,000 distinct CDR3 sequences, around 77% detected once. Co-extraction of RNA and DNA was performed on roughly 17-32 mg of unsorted bulk tissue. Tumors were each sampled at five separate regions.

What was sequenced was liver tumor tissue from sampling region 5. Subset denoted: tumor region T5, tumor centre. The chain carries TRBV7-9 and TRBJ1-1, with TRBD1 matching 7 bases. The sequence was collected from a man between 35 and 55 years old with primary liver carcinoma and hepatitis B virus infection. CDR3: CASSYGQENTEAFF. Here the CDR3 DNA reads TGTGCCAGCAGCTACGGACAGGAAAACACTGAAGCTTTCTTT.